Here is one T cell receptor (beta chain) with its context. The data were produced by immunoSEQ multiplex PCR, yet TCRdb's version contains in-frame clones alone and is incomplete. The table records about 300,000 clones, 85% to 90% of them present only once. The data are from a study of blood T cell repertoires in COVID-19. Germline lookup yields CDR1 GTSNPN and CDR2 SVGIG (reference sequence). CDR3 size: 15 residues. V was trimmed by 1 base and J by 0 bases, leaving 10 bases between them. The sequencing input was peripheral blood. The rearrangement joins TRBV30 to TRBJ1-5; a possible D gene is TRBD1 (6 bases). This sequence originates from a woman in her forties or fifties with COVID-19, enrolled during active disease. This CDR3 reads CAWSETGNSNQPQHF. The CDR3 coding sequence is TGTGCCTGGAGTGAGACAGGCAATAGCAATCAGCCCCAGCATTTT.